These T cell receptor beta chains were read from a single sample in a study of blood T cell repertoires in COVID-19. Only in-frame clones appear in the TCRdb table, and some are missing; sequencing was by immunoSEQ multiplex PCR. The data hold roughly 130,000 clones, with 90% observed a single time. Sequences were obtained from peripheral blood. The receptors stem from a man aged 45 to 65 with active COVID-19. The CDR3 runs from the conserved cysteine through the conserved F or W. A D gene is named only where the DNA matches it firmly. Clone size is not always given. Where it is, it says once, few, many or a class for expanded clones.

>TRBV4-1|NA|TRBJ2-1|NA
TGCGCCAGCAGCCAATCACAGGTTGAGCAGTTCTTC
CASSQSQVEQFF
>TRBV14|TRBD2|TRBJ2-1|NA
TGTGCCAGCAGCCTAGGGACTACAACTGAGCAGTTCTTC
CASSLGTTTEQFF
>TRBV2|NA|TRBJ1-6|NA
TGTGCCAGCAGTGACTTAGGTCCTCGAGGGAGCACCTATAATTCACCCCTCCACTTT
CASSDLGPRGSTYNSPLHF
>TRBV6-5|TRBD1|TRBJ1-6|NA
TGTGCCAGCAGTCGGACAGGGCTCAATTCACCCCTCCACTTT
CASSRTGLNSPLHF
>TRBV6-5|TRBD1|TRBJ1-6|NA
TGTGCCAGCAGTTGGACAGGCGGGGATTCACCCCTCCACTTT
CASSWTGGDSPLHF
>TRBV7-9|NA|TRBJ2-3|NA
TGTGCCAGCAGCTTCTTATTGGAGACAGATACGCAGTATTTT
CASSFLLETDTQYF
>TRBV9|NA|TRBJ1-1|NA
TGTGCCAGCAGCACCCAGGGGTTCACTGAAGCTTTCTTT
CASSTQGFTEAFF
>TRBV19|NA|TRBJ1-6|once
TGTGCCAGTAGTATGGGGGTGAGGGAGGCGCCAAAGAATTCACCCCTCCACTTT
CASSMGVREAPKNSPLHF
>TRBV9|TRBD2|TRBJ2-2|NA
TGTGCCAGCAGCCCCCCGCGCGGGGGGGCAGGAGTACCCGGGGAGCTGTTTTTT
CASSPPRGGAGVPGELFF
>TRBV5-1|NA|TRBJ1-4|NA
TGCGCCAGCAGCCTCGGGAGGGGAGAAAAACTGTTTTTT
CASSLGRGEKLFF
>TRBV19|TRBD2|TRBJ2-3|NA
TGTGCCAGTATTGATCCGACTAGCGGGGGAACAGATACGCAGTATTTT
CASIDPTSGGTDTQYF
>TRBV5-4|TRBD1|TRBJ1-2|NA
TGTGCCAGCAGCTTAGGACAGGGCGTTACTAACTATGGCTACACCTTC
CASSLGQGVTNYGYTF
>TRBV6-5|TRBD1|TRBJ2-5|NA
TGTGCCAGCAGTCAGGACAGGGGAGTCGAAGAGACCCAGTACTTC
CASSQDRGVEETQYF
>TRBV2|NA|TRBJ2-7|many
TGTGCCAGCAGTGTCGGGACTACCACAGGGGAGCAGTACTTC
CASSVGTTTGEQYF
>TRBV2|TRBD1|TRBJ1-1|NA
TGTGCCAGCAGGGGGACAGGGGCTGAAGCTTTCTTT
CASRGTGAEAFF
>TRBV5-1|TRBD1|TRBJ2-7|NA
TGCGCCAGCAGCTCCGGGACAGGGGACTACGAGCAGTACTTC
CASSSGTGDYEQYF
>TRBV7-5|NA|TRBJ1-5|NA
TGTGCCAGAAGCAACGACAGGGGGGCTCAGCCCCAGCATTTT
CARSNDRGAQPQHF
>TRBV6-5|NA|TRBJ2-5|NA
TGTGCCAGCAGCCCATGGGACCCGAGGGGGGAGACCCAGTACTTC
CASSPWDPRGETQYF
>TRBV5-1|NA|TRBJ1-2|NA
TGCGCCAGCAGCCTAACGGGACTTAACTATGGCTACACCTTC
CASSLTGLNYGYTF
>TRBV12-3/TRBV12-4|NA|TRBJ2-1|NA
TGTGCCAGCAGGTTTCTATACAATGAGCAGTTCTTC
CASRFLYNEQFF
>TRBV2|TRBD1|TRBJ2-1|NA
TGTGCCAGCAGTCAGGACAGGCCCTCCTACAATGAGCAGTTCTTC
CASSQDRPSYNEQFF
>TRBV18|NA|TRBJ2-1|NA
TGTGCCAGCTCACTAGCAGGGAACTCCTACAATGAGCAGTTCTTC
CASSLAGNSYNEQFF
>TRBV2|NA|TRBJ2-5|NA
TGTGCCAGCAGTACGTATCCGGGACACGGTGAAGAGACCCAGTACTTC
CASSTYPGHGEETQYF
>TRBV19|NA|TRBJ2-1|NA
TGTGCCAGTAGTATGCGGGGCTACAATGAGCAGTTCTTC
CASSMRGYNEQFF
>TRBV7-9|TRBD1|TRBJ2-1|NA
TGTGCCAGCAGCTCCCCACGAGGACAGGGCCGTAGGGATGAGCAGTTCTTC
CASSSPRGQGRRDEQFF
>TRBV4-1|NA|TRBJ2-2|NA
TGCGCCAGCAGCCACCCAGGGGGGACCGGGGAGCTGTTTTTT
CASSHPGGTGELFF
>TRBV6-1|NA|TRBJ1-3|NA
TGTGCCAGCAGTGAACAGGGTTCTGGAAACACCATATATTTT
CASSEQGSGNTIYF
>TRBV7-2|NA|TRBJ2-1|NA
TGTGCCAGCAGCTTGGCGGGTTCCTACAATGAGCAGTTCTTC
CASSLAGSYNEQFF
>TRBV5-1|TRBD1|TRBJ2-1|few
TGCGCCAGCAGCTTGGTGGGACAGACCTACAATGAGCAGTTCTTC
CASSLVGQTYNEQFF